The following is a TCR beta chain sequence with its context. Its antigen is currently unknown. A read error may produce the germline difference seen at one junction end. These data come from a study of tumor-infiltrating lymphocytes in primary liver carcinoma. Study at large: Tumor staging was T1-T3 N0M0; sizes spanned roughly 4 to 10 cm across. Whole-study findings and limits: Tumors significantly exceeded blood in top-250-clone fraction (p = 0.039). Overlap between tumor regions exceeded overlap of tumor with adjacent tissue or blood.

Co-extracted RNA and DNA came from 20-30 mg of unsorted bulk tissue. Synthesis of TCR beta cDNA was carried out from about 500 ng total RNA with a constant-region primer. A slightly modified ARM-PCR protocol with three nested multiplex PCR rounds produced these TCR beta libraries. TRBV1-TRBV30 forward primers and a C-beta reverse primer were used in the first two PCR rounds, which each ran for approximately 11 cycles. TCRdb called the multiplex PCR reads again in MiXCR, with one record for every CDR3 protein. This sample has about 120,000 distinct CDR3 sequences, with approximately 71% found just once. Germline values: CDR1 SGHRS, CDR2 YFSETQ. The CDR3 loop spans 14 amino acids.

The clonotype originates from a woman aged 60-70 years with primary liver carcinoma and hepatitis B virus infection. Specimen: tumor-adjacent normal liver tissue. The gene calls are TRBV5-1 and TRBJ1-1; the D is unclear. The CDR3 is CASSLWLGSTEPFF. For the CDR3, the DNA is TGCGCCAGCAGCTTGTGGTTGGGCAGCACTGAACCTTTCTTT.